The TCR beta chain under discussion was sequenced for a study of T cells in Graves' hyperthyroidism and ophthalmopathy. The CDR3 sequence is 14 residues long. The V end lost 5 bases, the J end lost 9 bases, and 17 bases lay between the germline ends. CDR1 and CDR2 from the germline V gene are SGHAT and FQNNGV. RNA transcripts were the template for amplifying TCR beta CDR3 regions. Researchers ran a first-round RT-PCR on the TCR CDR3 using the HTBI primer set. TCRdb itself ran the multiplex PCR reads through MiXCR, one entry per CDR3 protein. Of about 690,000 distinct CDR3 sequences listed, around 15% are singletons. Study-wide results and caveats: Within blood appeared most thyroid clonotypes that had expanded above 0.001.

This clonotype was recorded many times. Its antigen is undetermined. Absence of ophthalmopathy progression within 18 months defined stable Graves' hyperthyroidism. Used for diagnoses were clinical symptoms, serum thyroxine and TRAb, thyroid ultrasound and orbital computed tomography. The source of the PBMCs was around 10 ml of fresh peripheral blood. V gene TRBV11-2 combines with J gene TRBJ2-1; maybe TRBD2 (6 bases). Source material: blood. The clonotype comes from a middle-aged man with Graves' hyperthyroidism. CDR3: CASSPGLPVGEQFF. In nucleotides, the CDR3 is TGTGCCAGCAGCCCCGGACTACCCGTCGGTGAGCAGTTCTTC.